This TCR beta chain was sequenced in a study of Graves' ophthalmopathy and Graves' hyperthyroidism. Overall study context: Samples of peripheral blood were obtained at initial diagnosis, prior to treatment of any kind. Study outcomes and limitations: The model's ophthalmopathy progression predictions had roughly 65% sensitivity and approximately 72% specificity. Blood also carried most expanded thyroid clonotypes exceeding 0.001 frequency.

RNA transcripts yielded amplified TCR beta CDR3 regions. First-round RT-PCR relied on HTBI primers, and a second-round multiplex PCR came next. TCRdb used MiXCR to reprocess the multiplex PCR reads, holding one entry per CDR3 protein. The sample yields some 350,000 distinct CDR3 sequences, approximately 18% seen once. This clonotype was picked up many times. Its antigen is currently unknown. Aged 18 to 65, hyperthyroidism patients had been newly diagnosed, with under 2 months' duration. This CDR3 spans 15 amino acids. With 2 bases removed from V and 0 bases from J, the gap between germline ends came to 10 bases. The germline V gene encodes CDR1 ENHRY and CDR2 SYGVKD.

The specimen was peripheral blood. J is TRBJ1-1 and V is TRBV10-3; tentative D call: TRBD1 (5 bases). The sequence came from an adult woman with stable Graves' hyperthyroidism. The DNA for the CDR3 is TGTGCCATCAGTGAGCCCGGGGGGATGAACACTGAAGCTTTCTTT. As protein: CAISEPGGMNTEAFF.